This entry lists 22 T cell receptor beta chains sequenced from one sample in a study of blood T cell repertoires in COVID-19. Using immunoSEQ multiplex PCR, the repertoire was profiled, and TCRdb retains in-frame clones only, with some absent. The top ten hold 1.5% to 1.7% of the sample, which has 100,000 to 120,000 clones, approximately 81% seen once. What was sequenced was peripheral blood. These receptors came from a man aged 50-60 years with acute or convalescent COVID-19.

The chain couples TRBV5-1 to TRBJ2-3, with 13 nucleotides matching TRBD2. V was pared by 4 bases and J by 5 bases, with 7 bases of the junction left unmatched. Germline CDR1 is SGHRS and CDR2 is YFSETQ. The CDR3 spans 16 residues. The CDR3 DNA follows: TGCGCCAGCAGCGTCACTAGCGGGGGGGCCTTAGATACGCAGTATTTT. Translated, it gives CASSVTSGGALDTQYF.

The CDR3 coding sequence is TGTGCCAGCAGCCAAGATATGGGAGGTCCCTACGAGCAGTACTTC. Its translation is CASSQDMGGPYEQYF. The chain is built from TRBV4-2 and TRBJ2-7; perhaps TRBD2 as D (6 bases). Trimming shortened V by 0 bases and J by 2 bases, and 11 bases separated the two germline ends. The CDR3 has 15 residues. Germline V gene data show CDR1 as LGHNA and CDR2 as YNFKEQ.

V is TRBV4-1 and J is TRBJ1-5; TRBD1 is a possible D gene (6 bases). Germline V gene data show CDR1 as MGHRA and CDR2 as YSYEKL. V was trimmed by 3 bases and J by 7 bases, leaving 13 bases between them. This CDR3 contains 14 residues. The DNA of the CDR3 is TGCGCCAGCAGCCAGGCAACAGGGTACCAGCCCCAGCATTTT. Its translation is CASSQATGYQPQHF.

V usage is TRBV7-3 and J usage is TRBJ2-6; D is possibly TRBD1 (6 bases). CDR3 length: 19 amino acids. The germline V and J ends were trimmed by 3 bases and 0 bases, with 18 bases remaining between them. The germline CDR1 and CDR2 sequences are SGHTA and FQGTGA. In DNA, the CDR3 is TGTGCCAGCAGCTTTCCCCTCCTACAGGGACACTCTGGGGCCAACGTCCTGACTTTC. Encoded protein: CASSFPLLQGHSGANVLTF.

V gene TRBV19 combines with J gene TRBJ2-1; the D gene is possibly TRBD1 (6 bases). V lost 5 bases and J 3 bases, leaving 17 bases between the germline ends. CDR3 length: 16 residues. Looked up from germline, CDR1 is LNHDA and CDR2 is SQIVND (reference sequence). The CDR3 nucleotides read TGTGCCAGTAGTCCGAATCGATGGACAGACTACAATGAGCAGTTCTTC. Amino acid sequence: CASSPNRWTDYNEQFF.

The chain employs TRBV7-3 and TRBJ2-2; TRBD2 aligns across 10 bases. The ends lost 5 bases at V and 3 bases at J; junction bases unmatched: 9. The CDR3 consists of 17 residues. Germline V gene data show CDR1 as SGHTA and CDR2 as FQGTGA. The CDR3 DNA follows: TGTGCCAGCAGCCGAAGCGGGGGGGCCCAGGACACCGGGGAGCTGTTTTTT. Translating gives CASSRSGGAQDTGELFF.

The CDR3, as DNA: TGCGCCAGCAGGTTGACAGGAAACACTGAAGCTTTCTTT. As protein: CASRLTGNTEAFF. V and J are TRBV5-1 and TRBJ1-1; weak D call: TRBD1 (6 bases). This CDR3 has 13 residues. Per the germline V gene, CDR1 is SGHRS and CDR2 is YFSETQ. Trimming left V 5 bases short and J 2 bases short, with 10 bases between. Full variable domain (rest looked up from reference TRBV5-1 and TRBJ1-1): KAGVTQTPRYLIKTRGQQVTLSCSPISGHRSVSWYQQTPGQGLQFLFEYFSETQRNKGNFPGRFSGRQFSNSRSEMNVSTLELGDSALYLCASRLTGNTEAFFGQGTRLTVV.

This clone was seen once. CDR3 protein: CASSVLPTGGTYGYTF. CDR3 nucleotide sequence: TGTGCCAGCAGCGTCCTCCCGACAGGGGGCACCTATGGCTACACCTTC. This sequence joins TRBV9 and TRBJ1-2, with 10 positions matching TRBD1. Germline V gives CDR1 SGDLS, CDR2 YYNGEE. Germline trimming cut 2 bases from V and 4 bases from J; bases unmatched to any gene: 8. The CDR3 is 16 amino acids. The full variable domain, in which reference TRBV9 and TRBJ1-2 provide the parts outside the CDR3, is DSGVTQTPKHLITATGQRVTLRCSPRSGDLSVYWYQQSLDQGLQFLIQYYNGEERAKGNILERFSAQQFPDLHSELNLSSLELGDSALYFCASSVLPTGGTYGYTFGSGTRLTVV.

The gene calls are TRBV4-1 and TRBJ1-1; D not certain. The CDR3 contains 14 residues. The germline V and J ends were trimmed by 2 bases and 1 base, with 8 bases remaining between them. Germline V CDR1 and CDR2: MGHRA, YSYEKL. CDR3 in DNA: TGCGCCAGCAGCCAACGAGAGCCGAACACTGAAGCTTTCTTT. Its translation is CASSQREPNTEAFF.

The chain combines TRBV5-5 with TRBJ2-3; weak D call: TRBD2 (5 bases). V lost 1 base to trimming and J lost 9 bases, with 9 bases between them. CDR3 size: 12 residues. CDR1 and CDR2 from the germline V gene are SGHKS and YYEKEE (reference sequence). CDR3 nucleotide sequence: TGTGCCAGCAGCTTGCTAGCAGCGACGCAGTATTTT. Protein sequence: CASSLLAATQYF.

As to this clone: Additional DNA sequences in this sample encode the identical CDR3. The CDR3, as DNA: TGCGCCAGCAGCTTGGCCGGAACAGGGGGAGAAGGCTACACCTTC. It encodes CASSLAGTGGEGYTF. The chain joins TRBV5-1 to TRBJ1-2, with 8 bases aligning to TRBD1. J gave up 8 bases and V 0 bases, and 9 bases lay outside the gene matches. There are 15 residues in the CDR3. From germline, CDR1 is SGHRS and CDR2 YFSETQ.

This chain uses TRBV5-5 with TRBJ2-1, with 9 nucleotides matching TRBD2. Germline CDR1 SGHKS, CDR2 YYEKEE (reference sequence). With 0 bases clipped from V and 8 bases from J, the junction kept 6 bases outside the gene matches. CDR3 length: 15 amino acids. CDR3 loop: CASSLVGGGAYEQFF. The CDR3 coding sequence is TGTGCCAGCAGCTTGGTCGGCGGGGGGGCCTATGAGCAGTTCTTC.

In nucleotides, the CDR3 is TGTGCCAGCAGCTTAGCAGGGGGTGAAGCTTTCTTT. Translation gives CASSLAGGEAFF. The chain links TRBV7-9 to TRBJ1-1; D possibly corresponds to TRBD1 (6 bases). Germline V lookup: CDR1 SEHNR, CDR2 FQNEAQ (reference sequence). The CDR3 spans 12 residues. Between the trimmed V and J ends, which lost 0 bases and 7 bases, there was a span of 6 bases.

This chain's CDR3 is CASSYGHLSGNTIYF. CDR3 sequence (DNA): TGTGCCAGCAGTTACGGACACTTGTCTGGAAACACCATATATTTT. The chain links TRBV28 to TRBJ1-3, with D maybe TRBD1 (5 bases). The CDR3 contains 15 residues. Per the germline V gene, CDR1 is MDHEN and CDR2 is SYDVKM. Trimming took off 4 bases at V and 1 base at J, with 11 bases between the two ends.

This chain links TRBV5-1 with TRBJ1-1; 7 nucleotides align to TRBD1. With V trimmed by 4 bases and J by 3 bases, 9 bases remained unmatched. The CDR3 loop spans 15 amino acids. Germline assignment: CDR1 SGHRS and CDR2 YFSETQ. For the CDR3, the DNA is TGCGCCAGCAGCACACAGGGGCCAGGGGACACTGAAGCTTTCTTT. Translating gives CASSTQGPGDTEAFF.

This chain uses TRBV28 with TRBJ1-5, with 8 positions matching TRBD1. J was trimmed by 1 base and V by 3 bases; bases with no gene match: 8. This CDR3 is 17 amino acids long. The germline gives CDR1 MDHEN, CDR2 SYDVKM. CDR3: CASSFWAGGSSNQPQHF. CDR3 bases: TGTGCCAGCAGTTTCTGGGCAGGGGGCTCAAGCAATCAGCCCCAGCATTTT.

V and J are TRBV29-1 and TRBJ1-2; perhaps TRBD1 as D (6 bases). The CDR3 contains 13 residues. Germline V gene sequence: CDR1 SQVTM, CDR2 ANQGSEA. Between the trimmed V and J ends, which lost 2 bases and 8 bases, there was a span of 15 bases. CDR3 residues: CSVEFNTGKGYTF. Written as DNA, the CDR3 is TGCAGCGTTGAATTTAATACAGGGAAGGGCTACACCTTC.

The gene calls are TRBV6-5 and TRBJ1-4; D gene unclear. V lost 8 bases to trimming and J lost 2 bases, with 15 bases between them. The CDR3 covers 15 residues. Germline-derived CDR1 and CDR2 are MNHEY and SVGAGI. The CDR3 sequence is CASRTGDTTNEKLFF. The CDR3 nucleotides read TGTGCCAGCCGGACGGGAGACACCACTAATGAAAAACTGTTTTTT.

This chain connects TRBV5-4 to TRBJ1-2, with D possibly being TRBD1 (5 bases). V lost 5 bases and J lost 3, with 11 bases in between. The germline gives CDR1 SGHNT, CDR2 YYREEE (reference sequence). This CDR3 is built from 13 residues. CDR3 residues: CASRLDSYYGYTF. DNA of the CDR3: TGTGCCAGCAGACTTGACAGCTACTATGGCTACACCTTC.

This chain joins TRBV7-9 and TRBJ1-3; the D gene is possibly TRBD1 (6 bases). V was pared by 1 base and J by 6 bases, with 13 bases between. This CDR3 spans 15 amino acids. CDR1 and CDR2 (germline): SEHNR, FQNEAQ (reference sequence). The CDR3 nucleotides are TGTGCCAGCAGCTTAGACAGGGTTGCCGAAAACACCATATATTTT. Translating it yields CASSLDRVAENTIYF. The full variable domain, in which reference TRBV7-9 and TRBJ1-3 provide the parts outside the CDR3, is DTGVSQNPRHKITKRGQNVTFRCDPISEHNRLYWYRQTLGQGPEFLTYFQNEAQLEKSRLLSDRFSAERPKGSFSTLEIQRTEQGDSAMYLCASSLDRVAENTIYFGEGSWLTVV.

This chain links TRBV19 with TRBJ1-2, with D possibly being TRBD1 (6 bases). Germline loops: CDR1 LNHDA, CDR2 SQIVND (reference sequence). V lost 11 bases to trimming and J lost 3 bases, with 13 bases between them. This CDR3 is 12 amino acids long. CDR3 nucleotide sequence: TGTGCCGTGGGGCGACAGGACTATGGCTACACCTTC. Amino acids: CAVGRQDYGYTF.

The CDR3 reads CASSQDSRGGSYGYTF. The CDR3 nucleotides read TGCGCCAGCAGCCAAGACTCTAGGGGAGGGTCCTATGGCTACACCTTC. The chain uses TRBV4-1 and TRBJ1-2; D might be TRBD1 (5 bases). There are 16 residues in the CDR3. V was clipped by 0 bases and J by 4 bases, with 15 bases between them. Germline-derived CDR1 and CDR2 are MGHRA and YSYEKL.